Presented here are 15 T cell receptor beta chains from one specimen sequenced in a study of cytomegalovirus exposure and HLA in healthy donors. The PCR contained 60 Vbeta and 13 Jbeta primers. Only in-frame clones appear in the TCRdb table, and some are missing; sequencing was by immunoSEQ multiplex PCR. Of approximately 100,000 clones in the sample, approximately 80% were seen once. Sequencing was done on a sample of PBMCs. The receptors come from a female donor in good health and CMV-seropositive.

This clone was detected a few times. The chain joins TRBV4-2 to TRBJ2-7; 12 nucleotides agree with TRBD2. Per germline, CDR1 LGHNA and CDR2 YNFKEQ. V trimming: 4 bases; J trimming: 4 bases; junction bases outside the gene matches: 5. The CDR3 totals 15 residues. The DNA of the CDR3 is TGTGCCAGCAGCCTACTAGCGGGAGGATTGTACGAGCAGTACTTC. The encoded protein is CASSLLAGGLYEQYF.

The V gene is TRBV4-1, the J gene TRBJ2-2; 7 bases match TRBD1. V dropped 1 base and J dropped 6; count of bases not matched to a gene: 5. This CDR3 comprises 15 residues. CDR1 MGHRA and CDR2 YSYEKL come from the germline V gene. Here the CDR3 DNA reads TGCGCCAGCAGCCAAGTCCAGGGGGTCTCCGGGGAGCTGTTTTTT. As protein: CASSQVQGVSGELFF.

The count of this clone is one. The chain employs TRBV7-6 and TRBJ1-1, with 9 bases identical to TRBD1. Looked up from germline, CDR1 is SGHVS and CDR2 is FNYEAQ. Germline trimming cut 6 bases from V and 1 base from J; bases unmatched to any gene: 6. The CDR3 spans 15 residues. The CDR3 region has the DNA TGTGCCAGCAGTCCGGACAGGGGAGGGAACACTGAAGCTTTCTTT. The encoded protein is CASSPDRGGNTEAFF.

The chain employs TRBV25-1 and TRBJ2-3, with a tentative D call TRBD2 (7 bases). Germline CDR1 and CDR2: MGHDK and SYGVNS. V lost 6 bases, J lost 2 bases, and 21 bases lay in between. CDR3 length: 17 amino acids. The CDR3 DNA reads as TGTGCCAGCAGCAAGGTATCGGGGGGCCTCGACACAGATACGCAGTATTTT. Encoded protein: CASSKVSGGLDTDTQYF.

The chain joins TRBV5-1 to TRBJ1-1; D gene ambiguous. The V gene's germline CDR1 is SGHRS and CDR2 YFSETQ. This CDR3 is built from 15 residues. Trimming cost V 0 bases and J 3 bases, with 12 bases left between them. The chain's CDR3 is CASSLDPGSYTEAFF. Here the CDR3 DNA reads TGCGCCAGCAGCTTGGATCCCGGGAGCTACACTGAAGCTTTCTTT.

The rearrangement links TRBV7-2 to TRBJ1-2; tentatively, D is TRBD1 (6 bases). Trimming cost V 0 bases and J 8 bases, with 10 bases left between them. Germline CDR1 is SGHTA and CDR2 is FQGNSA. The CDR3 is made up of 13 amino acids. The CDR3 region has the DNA TGTGCCAGCAGCTTAGCGGGGGCTGGAGGCTACACCTTC. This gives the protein CASSLAGAGGYTF.

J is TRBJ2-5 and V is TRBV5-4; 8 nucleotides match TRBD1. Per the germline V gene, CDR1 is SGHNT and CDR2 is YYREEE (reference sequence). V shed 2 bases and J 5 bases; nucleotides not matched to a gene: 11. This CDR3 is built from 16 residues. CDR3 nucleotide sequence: TGTGCCAGCAGCTTACGGACAGGGAGGAGAATGGAGACCCAGTACTTC. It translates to CASSLRTGRRMETQYF.

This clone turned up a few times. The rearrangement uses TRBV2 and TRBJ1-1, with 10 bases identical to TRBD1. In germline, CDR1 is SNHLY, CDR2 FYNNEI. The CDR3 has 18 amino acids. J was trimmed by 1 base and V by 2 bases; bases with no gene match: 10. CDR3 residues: CASSENWGTGEGNTEAFF. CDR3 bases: TGTGCCAGCAGTGAAAATTGGGGGACAGGGGAGGGGAACACTGAAGCTTTCTTT.

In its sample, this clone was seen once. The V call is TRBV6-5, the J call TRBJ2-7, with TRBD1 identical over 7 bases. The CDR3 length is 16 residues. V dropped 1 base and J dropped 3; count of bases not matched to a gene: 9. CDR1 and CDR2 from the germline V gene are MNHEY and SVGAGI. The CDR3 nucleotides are TGTGCCAGCAGTTACTTAGGCCAGACAGGGTTCTACGAGCAGTACTTC. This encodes CASSYLGQTGFYEQYF.

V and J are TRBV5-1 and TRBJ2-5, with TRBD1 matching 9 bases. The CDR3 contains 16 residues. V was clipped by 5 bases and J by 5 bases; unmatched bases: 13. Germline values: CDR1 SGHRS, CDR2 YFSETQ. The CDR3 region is CASSEPGQGIVETQYF. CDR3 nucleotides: TGCGCCAGCAGTGAACCGGGACAGGGAATAGTTGAGACCCAGTACTTC.

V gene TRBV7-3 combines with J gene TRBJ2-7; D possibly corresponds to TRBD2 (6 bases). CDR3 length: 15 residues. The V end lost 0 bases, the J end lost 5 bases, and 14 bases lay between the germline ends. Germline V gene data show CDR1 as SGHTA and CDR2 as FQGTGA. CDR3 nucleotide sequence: TGTGCCAGCAGCTTAACAGGGTGGAGGGATCACGAGCAGTACTTC. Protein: CASSLTGWRDHEQYF.

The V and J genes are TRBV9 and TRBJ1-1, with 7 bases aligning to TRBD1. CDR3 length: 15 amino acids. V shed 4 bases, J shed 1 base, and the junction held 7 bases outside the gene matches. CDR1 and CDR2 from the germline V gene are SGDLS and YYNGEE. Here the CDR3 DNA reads TGTGCCAGCAGCATGACGACAGGGTGGAACACTGAAGCTTTCTTT. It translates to CASSMTTGWNTEAFF.

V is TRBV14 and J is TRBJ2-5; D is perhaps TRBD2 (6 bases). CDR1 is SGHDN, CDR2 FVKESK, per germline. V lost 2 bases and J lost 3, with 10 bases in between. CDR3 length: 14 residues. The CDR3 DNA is TGTGCCAGCAGCCAATCTGGGGGGAAAGAGACCCAGTACTTC. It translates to CASSQSGGKETQYF.

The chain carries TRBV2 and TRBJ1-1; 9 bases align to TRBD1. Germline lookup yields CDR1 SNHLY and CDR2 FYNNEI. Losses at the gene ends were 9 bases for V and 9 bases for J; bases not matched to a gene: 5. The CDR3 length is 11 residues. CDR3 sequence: CASTNRGQAFF. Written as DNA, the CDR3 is TGTGCCAGTACAAACAGGGGGCAAGCTTTCTTT.

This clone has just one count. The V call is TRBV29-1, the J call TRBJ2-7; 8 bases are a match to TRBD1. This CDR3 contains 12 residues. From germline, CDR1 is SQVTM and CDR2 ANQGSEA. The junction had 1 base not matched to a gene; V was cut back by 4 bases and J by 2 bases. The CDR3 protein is CSVGTGPYEQYF. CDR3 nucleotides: TGCAGCGTTGGGACAGGGCCCTACGAGCAGTACTTC.